These 6 T cell receptor beta chains were sequenced from one sample in a study of immune heterogeneity within non-small cell lung tumors. CDR3 of TCR beta was amplified by multiplex PCR that used 32 V and 13 J primers. TCRdb reanalysed the multiplex PCR reads using MiXCR and keeps one entry per CDR3 protein. The sample has about 6,100 distinct CDR3 sequences; roughly 21% are singletons. Each sample used roughly 600 ng of genomic DNA from bulk tumor tissue. Several biopsies were collected from each primary tumor during surgery. They were spaced as far apart as possible within the tumor mass. Curative surgery was undertaken by patients, who had untreated, newly diagnosed non-small cell lung cancer. Sequenced: lung tumor tissue. The receptor set was obtained from a female donor with non-small cell lung cancer.

This clonotype showed up just a few times. The CDR3, as DNA: TGTGCCAGCAAGTGGCGGGAGCAAGAGACCCAGTACTTC. Translation gives CASKWREQETQYF. The chain joins TRBV2 to TRBJ2-5, with 7 bases that match TRBD2. Germline CDR1 reads SNHLY; CDR2 reads FYNNEI. Trimming took 7 bases from V and 2 from J; bases not matched to a gene: 4. This CDR3 is built from 13 residues.

This clonotype has a handful of counts. J is TRBJ2-1 and V is TRBV18; TRBD1 matches at 7 bases. Germline V gives CDR1 KGHSH, CDR2 LQKENI. V lost 2 bases and J lost 7; bases outside the gene matches: 2. CDR3 length: 13 amino acids. This CDR3 is CASSPTGVNEQFF. In DNA form, the CDR3 reads TGTGCCAGCTCACCAACAGGGGTGAATGAGCAGTTCTTC.

A few counts support this clonotype. This chain connects TRBV6-4 to TRBJ2-1; 10 nucleotides line up with TRBD2. This CDR3 is built from 15 residues. Germline-derived CDR1 and CDR2 are MRHNA and SNTAGT. Losses at the gene ends were 6 bases for V and 5 bases for J; bases not matched to a gene: 7. The CDR3 nucleotides read TGTGCCAGCAGCCGGCTAGCGGGAGAGGACAATGAGCAGTTCTTC. Translating it yields CASSRLAGEDNEQFF.

This clonotype counts as medium-sized. This rearrangement joins TRBV6-1 to TRBJ1-2, with 9 bases fitting TRBD1. The CDR3 spans 15 residues. J gave up 7 bases and V 5 bases, and 11 bases lay outside the gene matches. Germline CDR1 reads MNHNS; CDR2 reads SASEGT. The CDR3 DNA is TGTGCCAGCAGTCTCCGGGACAGGGACCGACGTGGCTACACCTTC. Residues: CASSLRDRDRRGYTF.

The gene calls are TRBV5-1 and TRBJ2-5; D possibly corresponds to TRBD1 (6 bases). The V end was cut by 4 bases, the J end by 4 bases, with 17 bases between. The CDR3 length is 15 residues. CDR1 and CDR2 (germline): SGHRS, YFSETQ. The CDR3 loop reads CASSPMTGSGETQYF. In DNA form, the CDR3 reads TGCGCCAGCAGCCCGATGACAGGTTCGGGAGAGACCCAGTACTTC.

In this sample, this clonotype is medium-sized (0.01 to 0.1%). The chain has TRBV20-1 and TRBJ2-3; TRBD1 matches 7 bases. Germline assignment: CDR1 DFQATT and CDR2 SNEGSKA (reference sequence). V lost 5 bases and J lost 1; bases outside the gene matches: 12. The CDR3 sequence is 16 residues long. DNA for the CDR3: TGCAGTGCTGCCCCGACAGGGTGGCGCGGCACAGATACGCAGTATTTT. It codes for CSAAPTGWRGTDTQYF.